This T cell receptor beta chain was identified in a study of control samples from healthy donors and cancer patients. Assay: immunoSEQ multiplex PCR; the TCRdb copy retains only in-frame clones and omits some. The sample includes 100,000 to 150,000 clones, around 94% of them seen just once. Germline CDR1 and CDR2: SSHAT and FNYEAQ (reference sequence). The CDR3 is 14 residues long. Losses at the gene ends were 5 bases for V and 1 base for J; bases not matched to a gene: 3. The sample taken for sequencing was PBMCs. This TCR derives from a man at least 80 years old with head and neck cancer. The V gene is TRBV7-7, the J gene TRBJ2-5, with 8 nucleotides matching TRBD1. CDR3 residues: CASSHGTGQETQYF. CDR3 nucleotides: TGTGCCAGCAGCCATGGGACAGGCCAAGAGACCCAGTACTTC.